This section outlines one T cell receptor (beta chain) sequence together with its context. Its matching antigen is unknown. CDR1 is SGHRS, CDR2 YFSETQ, per germline. This CDR3 region has 16 residues. All TRB cDNA libraries came from 5' RACE performed with UMI labels. TCRdb processed the 5' RACE reads again and assigns one entry to each CDR3 protein, with no DNA. This sample's table reports more than 75,000 distinct CDR3 sequences. The record originates from a study of CXCR3-negative and CXCR3-positive naive CD8 T cells. Findings and limits, study-wide: TRB CDR3s were more hydrophobic in CXCR3-positive than in CXCR3-negative naive cells.

This sequence was found in a human donor in good health. Some clones in this sample may be carry-over from other donors' samples. The specimen was naive CXCR3+ CD8+ T cells from blood. Sample subset: CD45RO-CCR7+CD27+CD95- naive CD8+ T cells expressing CXCR3 (TNR3+). The J gene is TRBJ2-3, the V gene TRBV5-1; TCRdb gives TRBD2 as the D gene, but with no DNA this cannot be confirmed. CDR3 residues: CASSLPAGGSTDTQYF.